Listed here are 22 T cell receptor beta chains from one sample, sequenced in a study of blood T cell repertoires in COVID-19. The protocol was immunoSEQ multiplex PCR, while the TCRdb copy is restricted to in-frame clones and leaves out a portion. Of 350,000 to 450,000 clones detected, more than 80% appear once; the ten largest clones hold around 1.1%. Sequencing input: PBMCs or T cells enriched from blood (not recorded which). The receptors stem from a man aged 30 to 45 who had recovered from COVID-19.

The chain recombines TRBV6-5 with TRBJ2-7; TRBD1 matches at 10 bases. The CDR3 length is 15 residues. Per germline, CDR1 MNHEY and CDR2 SVGAGI. Trimming took 3 bases from V and 5 from J; bases not matched to a gene: 7. The CDR3 spells CASSYTGQGGNEQYF. The CDR3 DNA reads TGTGCCAGCAGTTATACCGGACAGGGGGGAAACGAGCAGTACTTC.

The chain recombines TRBV27 with TRBJ2-1; the match to TRBD1 covers 11 bases. The trim removed 4 bases at V and 3 bases at J, leaving 2 bases unmatched. Germline CDR1 MNHEY, CDR2 SMNVEV (reference sequence). This CDR3 spans 15 amino acids. The chain's CDR3 is CASSSGQGGYNEQFF. CDR3 coding DNA: TGTGCCAGCAGTTCGGGACAGGGGGGCTACAATGAGCAGTTCTTC.

The chain recombines TRBV2 with TRBJ1-5, with 10 bases matching TRBD1. Germline values: CDR1 SNHLY, CDR2 FYNNEI. The CDR3 contains 14 residues. The trim removed 5 bases at V and 7 bases at J, leaving 5 bases unmatched. CDR3 sequence (DNA): TGTGCCAGCAGTCGGGACAGGGGATTCCAGCCCCAGCATTTT. Amino acids: CASSRDRGFQPQHF. Filled out from reference TRBV2 and TRBJ1-5, the complete variable domain reads EPEVTQTPSHQVTQMGQEVILRCVPISNHLYFYWYRQILGQKVEFLVSFYNNEISEKSEIFDDQFSVERPDGSNFTLKIRSTKLEDSAMYFCASSRDRGFQPQHFGDGTRLSIL.

The rearrangement joins TRBV10-2 to TRBJ1-2; no clear D gene. The CDR3 totals 11 residues. The V end was cut by 8 bases, the J end by 8 bases, with 12 bases between. Germline CDR1 reads WSHSY; CDR2 reads SAAADI. CDR3 protein: CASGSRGGYTF. As DNA, the CDR3 is TGCGCCAGCGGGAGTCGAGGAGGCTACACCTTC.

As concerns this clone: Within the sample, other DNA sequences also encode this same CDR3. The rearrangement links TRBV30 to TRBJ2-7; D unresolved. The CDR3 covers 12 residues. Trimming stripped 0 bases from V and 2 bases from J, with 5 bases between. Germline CDR1 is GTSNPN and CDR2 is SVGIG (reference sequence). CDR3 DNA sequence: TGTGCCTGGAGTGTACAAGCCTACGAGCAGTACTTC. Translated: CAWSVQAYEQYF.

The chain recombines TRBV15 with TRBJ2-1; D gene uncertain. Germline V gives CDR1 LNHNV, CDR2 YYDKDF (reference sequence). This CDR3 region has 13 residues. Trimming cost V 1 base and J 6 bases, with 7 bases left between them. CDR3: CATSRGRANEQFF. The CDR3 DNA reads TGTGCCACCAGCAGAGGTAGAGCCAATGAGCAGTTCTTC.

This chain connects TRBV30 to TRBJ1-2; D gene unclear. The CDR3 has 13 amino acids. Looked up from germline, CDR1 is GTSNPN and CDR2 is SVGIG (reference sequence). Trimming left V 2 bases short and J 5 bases short, with 12 bases between. The CDR3, as DNA: TGTGCCTGGAGTAGCCAGGTTGAATATGGCTACACCTTC. Its translation is CAWSSQVEYGYTF.

The chain joins TRBV2 to TRBJ1-1; 7 nucleotides match TRBD1. After removal of 7 bases from V and 4 bases from J, the junction contained 9 bases not matched to a gene. Germline CDR1 reads SNHLY; CDR2 reads FYNNEI. The CDR3 spans 14 residues. CDR3 sequence: CASNRQGGFTEAFF. CDR3 coding DNA: TGTGCCAGCAATAGACAGGGCGGGTTCACTGAAGCTTTCTTT.

CDR3 DNA: TGTGCCAGCAGCTCACAGTGGAACACTGAAGCTTTCTTT. Translating gives CASSSQWNTEAFF. The J gene is TRBJ1-1, the V gene TRBV14; D not certain. Per the germline V gene, CDR1 is SGHDN and CDR2 is FVKESK. V was clipped by 5 bases and J by 1 base, with 8 bases between them. The CDR3 covers 13 residues. Complete variable domain (other parts from reference TRBV14 and TRBJ1-1): EAGVTQFPSHSVIEKGQTVTLRCDPISGHDNLYWYRRVMGKEIKFLLHFVKESKQDESGMPNNRFLAERTGGTYSTLKVQPAELEDSGVYFCASSSQWNTEAFFGQGTRLTVV.

In DNA, the CDR3 is TGTGCCAGCAGCTTCAGGGTGGGAGGCTACACCTTC. Its translation: CASSFRVGGYTF. This chain uses TRBV13 with TRBJ1-2; perhaps TRBD1 as D (5 bases). Trimming pared 3 bases from V and 8 bases from J, leaving 10 bases between. The CDR3 is 12 amino acids. Germline assignment: CDR1 PRHDT and CDR2 FYEKMQ (reference sequence).

There are a few counts of this clone. The chain is built from TRBV10-3 and TRBJ2-1; 7 bases map to TRBD1. CDR1 and CDR2 (germline): ENHRY, SYGVKD. J was trimmed by 6 bases and V by 11 bases; bases with no gene match: 10. The CDR3 sequence is 13 residues long. CDR3 nucleotide sequence: TGTGCCGTCTTAGGACAGGAGCGCAATGAGCAGTTCTTC. Translation gives CAVLGQERNEQFF.

This clone showed up just a few times. This specimen includes other DNA sequences encoding the same CDR3. The chain employs TRBV28 and TRBJ1-2; D call uncertain. Trimming took off 4 bases at V and 8 bases at J, with 11 bases between the two ends. Germline values: CDR1 MDHEN, CDR2 SYDVKM. This CDR3 is 12 amino acids long. The CDR3 sequence: CASSSSGVGYTF. CDR3 bases: TGTGCCAGCAGTTCGTCCGGGGTCGGCTACACCTTC.

The chain uses TRBV3-1 (or the pseudogene TRBV3-2) and TRBJ1-1; 7 bases align to TRBD1. CDR1 LGHDT and CDR2 YNNKEL come from the germline V gene (reference sequence). The V gene end was trimmed by 4 bases and the J gene end by 1 base; junction bases not matched to a gene: 6. This CDR3 contains 15 residues. DNA of the CDR3: TGTGCCAGCAGCCCCGTAGGGACAGAGAACACTGAAGCTTTCTTT. This sequence encodes CASSPVGTENTEAFF.

This chain connects TRBV19 to TRBJ2-5, with a possible D match to TRBD2 (5 bases). This CDR3 has 12 residues. CDR1 and CDR2 from the germline V gene are LNHDA and SQIVND (reference sequence). Trimming took 10 bases from V and 7 from J, leaving 16 bases between them. The CDR3 here is CATRPPAGTQYF. The CDR3 DNA reads as TGTGCCACACGCCCCCCTGCGGGGACCCAGTACTTC.

This clone was counted once. This sequence joins TRBV27 and TRBJ1-1, with D perhaps TRBD1 (5 bases). The CDR3 loop spans 14 amino acids. The V and J ends lost 6 bases and 0 bases respectively, with 11 bases between them. Germline CDR1 MNHEY, CDR2 SMNVEV (reference sequence). The CDR3 nucleotides are TGTGCCAGCAGATCTAGGGGATTGAACACTGAAGCTTTCTTT. Protein product: CASRSRGLNTEAFF.

The rearrangement uses TRBV7-9 and TRBJ1-1; weak D call: TRBD1 (5 bases). Germline values: CDR1 SEHNR, CDR2 FQNEAQ (reference sequence). The ends were cut back, 0 bases at V and 4 bases at J, with 9 bases in the middle. The CDR3 consists of 14 residues. The CDR3 protein is CASSLARVGTEAFF. DNA for the CDR3: TGTGCCAGCAGCTTAGCCAGGGTGGGCACTGAAGCTTTCTTT.

The rearrangement links TRBV7-2 to TRBJ1-2; D not resolved. Germline V gene data show CDR1 as SGHTA and CDR2 as FQGNSA. This CDR3 region has 15 residues. V dropped 1 base and J dropped 7 bases, with 16 bases sitting between them. CDR3 sequence (DNA): TGTGCCAGCAGCTTAGAGATAGGCCCAACGGGTGGCTACACCTTC. Its translation is CASSLEIGPTGGYTF.

This clone was recorded once. CDR3 in amino acids: CASSSLPPSAAWDTGELFF. CDR3 DNA: TGTGCCAGCAGCTCCCTCCCCCCCAGCGCGGCATGGGACACCGGGGAGCTGTTTTTT. The rearrangement joins TRBV11-2 to TRBJ2-2; D unclear. Germline-derived CDR1 and CDR2 are SGHAT and FQNNGV. V lost 4 bases and J lost 3, with 24 bases in between. CDR3 length equals 19 residues.

The gene calls are TRBV11-2 and TRBJ1-5, with unresolved D. Germline assignment: CDR1 SGHAT and CDR2 FQNNGV. V lost 2 bases, J lost 1 base, and 3 bases lay in between. CDR3 size: 13 residues. The CDR3 nucleotides are TGTGCCAGCAGCTTATCGAGCAATCAGCCCCAGCATTTT. The encoded protein is CASSLSSNQPQHF.

The rearrangement links TRBV5-5 to TRBJ2-7; the D gene is possibly TRBD2 (5 bases). V lost 4 bases and J 1 base, leaving 15 bases between the germline ends. Germline assignment: CDR1 SGHKS and CDR2 YYEKEE (reference sequence). The CDR3 totals 15 residues. The CDR3 coding sequence is TGTGCCAGCAGCCTGAGGAGGATTCCGTCCTACGAGCAGTACTTC. Its protein is CASSLRRIPSYEQYF.

This rearrangement joins TRBV4-1 to TRBJ2-1, with 9 bases matching TRBD1. Per germline, CDR1 MGHRA and CDR2 YSYEKL. The CDR3 sequence is 16 residues long. The V gene end was trimmed by 4 bases and the J gene end by 6 bases; junction bases not matched to a gene: 10. The CDR3 DNA sequence: TGCGCCAGCAGCCCATCCGGGACAGGGTCCCCCAATGAGCAGTTCTTC. The encoded protein is CASSPSGTGSPNEQFF.

The V and J genes are TRBV2 and TRBJ2-3; 10 bases align to TRBD2. The CDR3 runs 14 residues. CDR1 and CDR2 from the germline V gene are SNHLY and FYNNEI. After removal of 6 bases from V and 4 bases from J, the junction contained 4 bases not matched to a gene. CDR3 in amino acids: CASSELAGSDTQYF. The CDR3 DNA reads as TGTGCCAGCAGCGAACTAGCGGGGTCAGATACGCAGTATTTT.